This T cell receptor (beta chain) appears in the sequencing data of a study of T cell repertoires in cytomegalovirus infection. Study at large: Newly reported HLA-C-restricted and thoroughly characterized HLA-B-restricted CMV epitopes were employed. Signatures in public TCR beta sequences pointed to both CMV infection and matching HLA type. Study-wide points: Dominant in the ex vivo response were TCR beta clonotypes restricted by HLA-C and specific for CMV. Identification of carriers of CMV plus the relevant HLA was achieved through cumulative public TCR beta family frequency.

TCRdb independently ran MiXCR on the reads; one entry per CDR3 protein. The sample has approximately 770,000 distinct CDR3 sequences; roughly 28% are singletons. This clonotype was observed at least ten times. What it binds is unknown. Germline V gene sequence: CDR1 SGHTA, CDR2 FQGNSA. With 5 bases removed from V and 2 bases from J, the gap between germline ends came to 23 bases. CDR3 length equals 18 residues. This specimen consisted of cultured CD8+ T cells from PBMCs, obtained from culture after CMV antigen stimulation. The sequence came from a human donor in good health (CMV status not recorded). Some clones in this sample may be carry-over from other donors' samples. This chain connects TRBV7-2 to TRBJ2-3; unclear D gene. Here the CDR3 reads CASSNNVATNHITDTQYF. The CDR3 DNA reads TGTGCCAGCAGCAATAATGTGGCCACAAACCATATCACAGATACGCAGTATTTT.